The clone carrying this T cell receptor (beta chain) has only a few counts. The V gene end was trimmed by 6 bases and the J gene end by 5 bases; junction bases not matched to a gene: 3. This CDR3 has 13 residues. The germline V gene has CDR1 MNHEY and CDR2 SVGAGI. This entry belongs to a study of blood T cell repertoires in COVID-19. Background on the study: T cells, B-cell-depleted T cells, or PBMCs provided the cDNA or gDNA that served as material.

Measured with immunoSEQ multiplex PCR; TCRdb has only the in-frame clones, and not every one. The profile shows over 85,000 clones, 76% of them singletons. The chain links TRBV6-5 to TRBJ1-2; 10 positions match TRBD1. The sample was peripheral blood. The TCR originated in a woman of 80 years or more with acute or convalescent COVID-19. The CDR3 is CASRTGQGYGYTF. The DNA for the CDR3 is TGTGCCAGCAGGACGGGACAGGGGTATGGCTACACCTTC.